This T cell receptor beta chain emerged from a study of OX40 agonist ivuxolimab in advanced cancers. CDR3 length: 14 residues. CDR1 SEHNR and CDR2 FQNEAQ come from the germline V gene (reference sequence). Trimming shortened V by 5 bases and J by 12 bases, and 20 bases separated the two germline ends. TCRdb keeps only in-frame clones here, not all; method: immunoSEQ multiplex PCR. The data hold about 16,000 clones, with approximately 80% observed a single time. The sequence was obtained from an adult with an advanced solid tumor such as melanoma, head and neck, liver or kidney cancer. This specimen consisted of CD4+ or CD8+ T cells sorted from blood, obtained in a trial of the OX40 agonist ivuxolimab. This chain joins TRBV7-9 and TRBJ2-1; possible D gene TRBD2, 6 bases. CDR3 amino acids: CASSESRGGIRQFF. In DNA form, the CDR3 reads TGTGCCAGCAGCGAATCTCGGGGAGGTATTAGGCAGTTCTTC.